This T cell receptor (beta chain) is drawn from a study of blood T cell repertoires in COVID-19 (dated by TCRdb to about 2020). For the study in its entirety: Collaborator samples came from the United States, Italy and Spain and covered acute and convalescent phases of COVID-19. Samples came from the ongoing ImmuneRACE study (first 160 participants) plus 1,254 subjects from 6 global collaborators. The material from the prospective study consisted of cDNA or gDNA derived from T cells, B-cell-depleted T cells, or PBMCs. HLA class I and class II types, where available, came from metadata supplied by the sample provider rather than from assay-based typing. The repertoires were released in a freely available public database meant as a resource for research on the immune response to SARS-CoV-2. The sample metadata nearly always contained a de-identified subject ID, COVID-19 status, age in years and sex. The dataset comprised deeply sampled blood TCRbeta repertoires from subjects exposed to, actively infected with, or recovered from COVID-19. Findings and caveats that apply to the study as a whole: Clinical and demographic metadata were provided uncurated, with the amount varying by source and participant.

Each collaborating institution followed its own protocols to collect whole blood in K2EDTA tubes. For TCRbeta analysis, collaborator samples were shipped as frozen whole blood, as isolated PBMCs, or as DNA extracted from either sample type. This clone came up a few times. Which antigen it targets is not known. Base qualities are not recorded, but no much larger clone differs from it by a single base. Cut back by 1 base and 6 bases, the V and J ends lie 6 bases apart. Via the germline V gene (reference sequence), CDR1 is LNHDA and CDR2 SQIVND. Measured from the cysteine to the phenylalanine, the CDR3 is 12 residues long. CDR3 DNA is the only sequence kept; it has 36 bases, read in frame from the first base. TCRbeta CDR3 regions were amplified from genomic DNA using the immunoSEQ Assay, a bias-controlled multiplex PCR. The authors' analysis ran thus. Within the assay, amplification of reference gene primers was used to estimate how many nucleated cells each sample contained. Sequence reads were collapsed and filtered to measure the absolute abundance of every unique TCRbeta CDR3 rearrangement. For each sample, productive Simpson clonality was calculated as the square root of Simpson's diversity index over productive rearrangements. In TCRdb, the immuneACCESS table is reduced to in-frame sequences with V and J assigned. These tables do not hold every clone; where another copy was compared, an unresolved V gene accounts for under half, and the others remain unexplained. That table is the source of V, J and clone size, and D and trimming were worked out from the DNA. The sample table holds 150,000 to 200,000 clones, of which more than 90% were seen once. 15% to 20% of the sample goes to the ten largest clones.

The V and J genes are TRBV19 and TRBJ1-1, with the identity of the D gene unclear. The receptor comes from a man aged 60-69 years with active or convalescent COVID-19. The sample was peripheral blood. The CDR3 loop reads CASSIGRAEAFF. The DNA sequence follows: TGTGCCAGTAGTATAGGTCGGGCTGAAGCTTTCTTT.